One sample yielded the 9 T cell receptor beta chains listed below, sequenced in a study of CD8+CD57+ T cells in acquired aplastic anemia. Patients included in sequencing had previously demonstrated CD8+CD57+ cell expansion by flow cytometry. CDR3 and TCR beta VDJ profiling relied on a genomic DNA template. TCRdb ran MiXCR on the reads and lists one entry per CDR3 protein. The table includes 150,000 to 200,000 distinct CDR3 sequences, roughly 48% detected once. Sequenced material: sorted CD4+, CD8+, or CD8+CD57+ T cells (not recorded which) from PBMCs. Receptors originate from a human donor with aplastic anemia.

This clonotype was recorded at least ten times. V is TRBV19 and J is TRBJ2-7; 8 nucleotides align to TRBD1. The germline V gene encodes CDR1 LNHDA and CDR2 SQIVND (reference sequence). The V and J ends lost 6 bases and 3 bases, in that order; junction bases with no gene match: 13. The CDR3 contains 16 residues. The CDR3 nucleotides read TGTGCCAGTAGCCTCCTTTTTGGGACAGGCCTCTACGAGCAGTACTTC. Translating it yields CASSLLFGTGLYEQYF.

At least ten counts were recorded for this clonotype. The rearrangement links TRBV2 to TRBJ1-1; 8 bases fit TRBD1. There are 14 residues in the CDR3. Germline CDR1 and CDR2: SNHLY and FYNNEI. Trimming cost V 8 bases and J 1 base; bases outside gene matches: 6. CDR3 sequence reads: CASSRTGRNTEAFF. As DNA, the CDR3 is TGTGCCAGCTCTAGGACAGGGAGGAACACTGAAGCTTTCTTT.

The sample holds many counts of this clonotype. The gene calls are TRBV10-1 and TRBJ2-3; either TRBD1 or TRBD2 may supply D (5 bases each). The CDR3 consists of 19 residues. Germline V gives CDR1 WNHNN, CDR2 SYGVQD (reference sequence). Trimming removed 7 bases at V and 0 bases at J, with 26 bases between. This chain's CDR3 is CASIHNLKGTSSSTDTQYF. The CDR3 nucleotides read TGCGCCAGCATTCATAATCTTAAAGGGACCTCATCTAGCACAGATACGCAGTATTTT.

In regard to this clonotype: With a much larger clone just one base away, this may be a read error. The V call is TRBV6-1, the J call TRBJ1-2, with 10 positions matching TRBD1. CDR1 is MNHNS and CDR2 is SASEGT in the germline V gene. The CDR3 contains 14 residues. CDR3 sequence (DNA): TGTGCCTGCAGTCGGACAGGGGGATACTATGGCTACACCTTC. It translates to CACSRTGGYYGYTF.

The V call is TRBV7-2, the J call TRBJ2-5; the D gene is possibly TRBD1 (6 bases). Germline loops: CDR1 SGHTA, CDR2 FQGNSA. The CDR3 extends over 14 amino acids. V was cut by 4 bases and J by 7 bases, with 16 bases left in between. CDR3 in amino acids: CASSSYTGIVTQYF. The CDR3 DNA is TGTGCCAGCAGCTCGTATACAGGGATTGTGACCCAGTACTTC.

The chain joins TRBV10-3 to TRBJ2-7; D gene unclear. Germline CDR1 is ENHRY and CDR2 is SYGVKD. V was shortened by 3 bases and J by 4 bases, with 4 bases between the two germline ends. The CDR3 has 11 residues. The CDR3 bases are TGTGCCATCAGTGAAGCGTACGAGCAGTACTTC. Translation gives CAISEAYEQYF.

In nucleotides, the CDR3 is TGCGCCAGCAGCTTGGGTACAGCGACGAGCTCCTATAATTCACCCCTCCACTTT. It specifies CASSLGTATSSYNSPLHF. The chain carries TRBV5-1 and TRBJ1-6, with D unclear. This CDR3 spans 18 amino acids. V was trimmed by 0 bases and J by 0 bases, leaving 13 bases between them. Germline V gene data show CDR1 as SGHRS and CDR2 as YFSETQ. Full variable domain (remainder filled in from reference TRBV5-1 and TRBJ1-6): KAGVTQTPRYLIKTRGQQVTLSCSPISGHRSVSWYQQTPGQGLQFLFEYFSETQRNKGNFPGRFSGRQFSNSRSEMNVSTLELGDSALYLCASSLGTATSSYNSPLHFGNGTRLTVT.

In this sample, this clonotype turned up many times. DNA for the CDR3: TGTGCCAGCAGTGAAAGGAATTCACCCCTCCACTTT. Protein sequence: CASSERNSPLHF. V gene TRBV6-1 combines with J gene TRBJ1-6, with D unresolved. Trimming shortened V by 2 bases and J by 7 bases, and 3 bases separated the two germline ends. Germline V gene lookup returns CDR1 MNHNS and CDR2 SASEGT. The CDR3 is made up of 12 amino acids.

The sample holds many counts of this clonotype. The chain uses TRBV20-1 and TRBJ2-5; 8 nucleotides align to TRBD1. The CDR3 covers 15 residues. CDR1 is DFQATT, CDR2 SNEGSKA, per germline (reference sequence). Trimming removed 3 bases from V and 0 bases from J; junction bases left unmatched: 6. CDR3 in DNA: TGCAGTGCTAGGGTGACAGGGGATAACCAAGAGACCCAGTACTTC. Protein: CSARVTGDNQETQYF.